Reported below is one T cell receptor (beta chain). Its target is not known. The CDR3 is 16 amino acids. Sorting of CD4+ naive, central memory, regulatory and stem cell-like memory cells was performed via CD45RO/CCR7/CD25/CD127/CD95/CD27. Sorting gave populations that all exceeded 98% purity. This sample was included in a study of beta chain features in type 1 diabetes. Whole-study results and caveats: Moderately but significantly shorter TCRB CDR3s were found in Type 1 diabetes patients in all four CD4+ subsets. Cells with high TCR expression could be over-represented when cDNA is sequenced. The study left unresolved whether HLA type influences TCRB rearrangement.

Of the isolated RNA, all was reverse transcribed, and so the sequenced material was expressed TCRB transcripts. TCRdb's copy holds only in-frame clones and misses some; the assay was immunoSEQ multiplex PCR. The sample includes approximately 600,000 clones, approximately 13% seen only once; the top ten take around 0.12%. This clonotype was sampled from a young man with type 1 diabetes. The sequencing sample was made of naive CD4+ T cells from blood. The chain joins TRBV12-2 to TRBJ2-7; TRBD2 is taken as the D call from the table, unchecked against the DNA. TRBV12-2 is an annotated pseudogene. The CDR3 DNA reads TGTGCAAGTCGCCGACTTAGGGGGGGCCGTTCCTACGAGCAGTACTTC. Its protein is CASRRLRGGRSYEQYF.